The text below deals with one T cell receptor (beta chain). This sample is part of a study of OX40 agonist ivuxolimab in advanced cancers. For the study at large: Under the entry rules, prior anti-PD-1, anti-PD-L1 or anti-CTLA-4 therapy was allowed, and 35% to 40% had some.

After removal of 2 bases from V and 1 base from J, the junction contained 14 bases not matched to a gene. The germline V gene encodes CDR1 SNHLY and CDR2 FYNNEI. The CDR3 runs to 21 residues. The assay was immunoSEQ multiplex PCR, and TCRdb's table has in-frame clones only and misses some. This table holds approximately 50,000 clones, 84% found once. No patient had autoimmune disease or received systemic immunosuppression. The sequenced sample was CD4+ or CD8+ T cells sorted from blood, obtained in a trial of the OX40 agonist ivuxolimab. The rearrangement uses TRBV2 and TRBJ2-4; 13 bases align to TRBD2. The receptor was isolated from an adult with an advanced solid tumor such as melanoma, head and neck, liver or kidney cancer. CDR3 in DNA: TGTGCCAGCAGTGAAACCCGACTAGCGGGAGGTGGCGTCATGGCCAAAAACATTCAGTACTTC. It yields the protein CASSETRLAGGGVMAKNIQYF. Supplemented by reference TRBV2 and TRBJ2-4, the full variable domain reads EPEVTQTPSHQVTQMGQEVILRCVPISNHLYFYWYRQILGQKVEFLVSFYNNEISEKSEIFDDQFSVERPDGSNFTLKIRSTKLEDSAMYFCASSETRLAGGGVMAKNIQYFGAGTRLSVL.